The next 25 T cell receptor beta chains were all read from a single sample in a study of T cell repertoires in ileal Crohn's disease. Here immunoSEQ multiplex PCR was the method, and the copy in TCRdb shows in-frame clones only, minus some. The sample records 9,500 to 13,000 clones, under 80% being singletons. Sequenced material: ileal tissue. All receptors come from an adult with Crohn's disease.

The J gene is TRBJ2-1, the V gene TRBV6-4, with D maybe TRBD1 (5 bases). This CDR3 has 14 residues. With 4 bases removed from V and 6 bases from J, the gap between germline ends came to 13 bases. The germline CDR1 and CDR2 sequences are MRHNA and SNTAGT. CDR3 region: CASSVPQEINEQFF. The CDR3 nucleotides are TGTGCCAGCAGTGTCCCACAGGAGATCAATGAGCAGTTCTTC.

V and J are TRBV6-9 and TRBJ1-5; perhaps TRBD1 as D (6 bases). This CDR3 has 14 residues. With 8 bases removed from V and 2 bases from J, the gap between germline ends came to 13 bases. Germline-derived CDR1 and CDR2 are MNHGY and SVAAGI. CDR3 amino acids: CASPAQGGNQPQHF. The DNA of the CDR3 is TGTGCCAGCCCTGCACAGGGCGGCAATCAGCCCCAGCATTTT.

The chain has TRBV5-1 and TRBJ2-3; 8 nucleotides align to TRBD2. This CDR3 spans 16 amino acids. V trimming: 4 bases; J trimming: 6 bases; junction bases outside the gene matches: 13. Germline V gene data show CDR1 as SGHRS and CDR2 as YFSETQ. CDR3 nucleotide sequence: TGCGCCAGCAGCGAAGAACTAGCGGTGACCCGGGATACGCAGTATTTT. Translating it yields CASSEELAVTRDTQYF.

The chain is built from TRBV4-1 and TRBJ1-6, with a possible D match to TRBD1 (5 bases). The V end was cut by 1 base, the J end by 2 bases, with 12 bases between. Germline values: CDR1 MGHRA, CDR2 YSYEKL. The CDR3 consists of 17 residues. The CDR3 DNA reads TGCGCCAGCAGCCAAGGCGGGGGGGTCCCCTATAATTCACCCCTCCACTTT. Translating it yields CASSQGGGVPYNSPLHF.

This sequence joins TRBV5-1 and TRBJ1-3, with 7 bases lining up with TRBD1. From germline, CDR1 is SGHRS and CDR2 YFSETQ. The CDR3 runs to 15 residues. With V trimmed by 4 bases and J by 0 bases, 4 bases remained unmatched. The CDR3 sequence: CASSGGQDSGNTIYF. The CDR3 DNA reads as TGCGCCAGCAGCGGCGGACAGGACTCTGGAAACACCATATATTTT.

V gene TRBV27 combines with J gene TRBJ1-4, with TRBD1 identical over 7 bases. The junction had 6 bases not matched to a gene; V was cut back by 5 bases and J by 3 bases. CDR3 length: 15 residues. CDR1 MNHEY and CDR2 SMNVEV come from the germline V gene (reference sequence). CDR3 residues: CASSATGRANEKLFF. The CDR3 DNA sequence: TGTGCCAGCAGTGCGACAGGGCGGGCTAATGAAAAACTGTTTTTT.

The sample holds one count of this clone. The chain carries TRBV10-3 and TRBJ1-1; 7 positions agree with TRBD1. This CDR3 has 14 amino acids. Per germline, CDR1 ENHRY and CDR2 SYGVKD. V was pared by 3 bases and J by 5 bases, with 6 bases of the junction left unmatched. CDR3 in amino acids: CAISDGQGGTEAFF. CDR3 nucleotides: TGTGCCATCAGTGATGGGCAGGGGGGAACTGAAGCTTTCTTT.

This clone was seen only a few times. The V gene is TRBV5-1, the J gene TRBJ2-2, with no clear D. This CDR3 region has 13 residues. V lost 6 bases and J 1 base, leaving 7 bases between the germline ends. The V gene's germline CDR1 is SGHRS and CDR2 YFSETQ. CDR3 in DNA: TGCGCCAGCAACTCCGGGAACACCGGGGAGCTGTTTTTT. It codes for CASNSGNTGELFF.

The chain joins TRBV27 to TRBJ1-1; no firm D call. CDR3 size: 13 residues. The germline CDR1 and CDR2 sequences are MNHEY and SMNVEV (reference sequence). Trimming shortened V by 3 bases and J by 1 base, and 6 bases separated the two germline ends. This chain's CDR3 is CASSFLKNTEAFF. As DNA, the CDR3 is TGTGCCAGCAGTTTTCTTAAGAACACTGAAGCTTTCTTT.

This clone has a single count. CDR3 amino acids: CASSLGQGFGETQYF. The CDR3 DNA reads as TGCGCCAGCAGCTTAGGTCAGGGGTTCGGAGAGACCCAGTACTTC. The rearrangement joins TRBV5-1 to TRBJ2-5, with D possibly being TRBD1 (6 bases). The germline gives CDR1 SGHRS, CDR2 YFSETQ. Trimming shortened V by 2 bases and J by 4 bases, and 15 bases separated the two germline ends. The CDR3 has 15 amino acids.

The chain recombines TRBV7-9 with TRBJ2-5, with D unresolved. V shed 1 base and J shed 2 bases, with 8 bases lying between them. The CDR3 has 14 amino acids. Germline V gene data show CDR1 as SEHNR and CDR2 as FQNEAQ (reference sequence). DNA for the CDR3: TGTGCCAGCAGCTTAGTCGGCAGGCAAGAGACCCAGTACTTC. It codes for CASSLVGRQETQYF.

The rearrangement uses TRBV6-4 and TRBJ2-1; the match to TRBD2 covers 9 bases. With 4 bases clipped from V and 2 bases from J, the junction kept 3 bases outside the gene matches. This CDR3 spans 15 amino acids. CDR1 and CDR2 (germline): MRHNA, SNTAGT. CDR3 DNA: TGTGCCAGCAGTGCTGAGCGGGGGGCCTACAATGAGCAGTTCTTC. Translating it yields CASSAERGAYNEQFF.

The chain uses TRBV7-2 and TRBJ1-2, with 7 bases identical to TRBD1. CDR1 and CDR2 from the germline V gene are SGHTA and FQGNSA. The CDR3 consists of 13 residues. Trimming took 5 bases from V and 4 from J; bases not matched to a gene: 4. CDR3 sequence reads: CASSPGQAYGYTF. The CDR3 DNA follows: TGTGCCAGCAGCCCAGGACAGGCCTATGGCTACACCTTC.

This chain uses TRBV5-1 with TRBJ1-3; a possible D gene is TRBD1 (6 bases). Germline CDR1 is SGHRS and CDR2 is YFSETQ. The ends were cut back, 0 bases at V and 4 bases at J, with 17 bases in the middle. The CDR3 spans 17 residues. Here the CDR3 reads CASSLGGGPATGNTIYF. DNA of the CDR3: TGCGCCAGCAGCTTGGGAGGGGGACCCGCGACGGGAAACACCATATATTTT.

The chain combines TRBV25-1 with TRBJ2-1; weak D call: TRBD2 (7 bases). Trimming removed 7 bases from V and 6 bases from J, with 22 bases in between. Per the germline V gene, CDR1 is MGHDK and CDR2 is SYGVNS. This CDR3 contains 16 residues. CDR3 amino acids: CASTLGGGGFSNEQFF. The CDR3 DNA sequence: TGTGCCAGCACTCTAGGAGGGGGGGGCTTCTCCAATGAGCAGTTCTTC.

The CDR3 DNA sequence: TGTGCCAGCAGCGTTGACAGGGCAAAAGGAAACACCATATATTTT. This gives the protein CASSVDRAKGNTIYF. The chain joins TRBV9 to TRBJ1-3; TRBD1 agrees at 7 bases. J lost 4 bases, V lost 2 bases, and 6 bases had no gene match. This CDR3 has 15 residues. In germline, CDR1 is SGDLS, CDR2 YYNGEE.

The gene calls are TRBV9 and TRBJ1-2; 7 bases are a match to TRBD1. This CDR3 spans 15 amino acids. From germline, CDR1 is SGDLS and CDR2 YYNGEE. V trimming: 3 bases; J trimming: 8 bases; junction bases outside the gene matches: 13. Here the CDR3 reads CASSGGSEGALGYTF. CDR3 DNA: TGTGCCAGCAGCGGGGGGTCGGAGGGGGCATTAGGCTACACCTTC. The variable domain in full, completed from reference TRBV9 and TRBJ1-2, reads DSGVTQTPKHLITATGQRVTLRCSPRSGDLSVYWYQQSLDQGLQFLIQYYNGEERAKGNILERFSAQQFPDLHSELNLSSLELGDSALYFCASSGGSEGALGYTFGSGTRLTVV.

V and J are TRBV2 and TRBJ1-6; no definite D call. Deletions cut 6 bases from V and 10 bases from J, with 16 bases between. Germline loops: CDR1 SNHLY, CDR2 FYNNEI. This CDR3 is built from 14 residues. CDR3 coding DNA: TGTGCCAGCAGCGGGGTGGAGGGCCGCTCACCCCTCCACTTT. Protein: CASSGVEGRSPLHF.

CDR3 sequence reads: CSVIGLEGYGYTF. CDR3 DNA sequence: TGCAGCGTTATCGGATTAGAGGGTTATGGCTACACCTTC. The V call is TRBV29-1, the J call TRBJ1-2; unclear D gene. Trimming cost V 5 bases and J 5 bases, with 15 bases left between them. CDR3 size: 13 residues. CDR1 is SQVTM, CDR2 ANQGSEA, per germline. Full variable domain (outside the CDR3, taken from reference TRBV29-1 and TRBJ1-2): SAVISQKPSRDICQRGTSLTIQCQVDSQVTMMFWYRQQPGQSLTLIATANQGSEATYESGFVIDKFPISRPNLTFSTLTVSNMSPEDSSIYLCSVIGLEGYGYTFGSGTRLTVV.

The chain uses TRBV6-1 and TRBJ2-1; D not resolved. This CDR3 has 12 residues. Trimming left V 8 bases short and J 6 bases short, with 11 bases between. CDR1 is MNHNS and CDR2 is SASEGT in the germline V gene. The CDR3 DNA is TGTGCCAGCCTATATATCACCAATGAGCAGTTCTTC. This sequence encodes CASLYITNEQFF.

The chain uses TRBV7-3 and TRBJ2-1; D unclear. The germline V and J ends were trimmed by 2 bases and 10 bases, with 9 bases remaining between them. CDR3 length: 12 amino acids. The germline V gene has CDR1 SGHTA and CDR2 FQGTGA. The chain's CDR3 is CASSLELGEQFF. CDR3 sequence (DNA): TGTGCCAGCAGCTTAGAGCTAGGCGAGCAGTTCTTC.

V gene TRBV6-4 combines with J gene TRBJ2-3; unclear D gene. CDR1 is MRHNA and CDR2 is SNTAGT in the germline V gene. This CDR3 spans 12 amino acids. Trimming stripped 2 bases from V and 2 bases from J, with 2 bases between. This chain's CDR3 is CASSDLTDTQYF. The CDR3 bases are TGTGCCAGCAGTGACCTCACAGATACGCAGTATTTT.

The genes are TRBV11-2 and TRBJ1-3; D ambiguous. Per germline, CDR1 SGHAT and CDR2 FQNNGV. CDR3 length: 16 amino acids. Trimming removed 5 bases at V and 0 bases at J, with 14 bases between. This chain's CDR3 is CASSINVQSSGNTIYF. CDR3 in DNA: TGTGCCAGCAGCATAAACGTACAGAGCTCTGGAAACACCATATATTTT.

The chain is built from TRBV9 and TRBJ2-3, with 9 bases fitting TRBD1. The V segment lost 3 bases and the J segment 4 bases; nucleotides outside the gene matches: 6. The CDR3 sequence is 15 residues long. The germline V gene has CDR1 SGDLS and CDR2 YYNGEE. CDR3 bases: TGTGCCAGCAGCGGACCGGGACAGGGTGCAGATACGCAGTATTTT. This codes for CASSGPGQGADTQYF.

The V gene is TRBV4-3, the J gene TRBJ2-1; 8 bases line up with TRBD2. The V segment lost 3 bases and the J segment 13 bases; nucleotides outside the gene matches: 8. CDR3 size: 13 residues. CDR1 and CDR2 from the germline V gene are LGHNA and YSLEER. The CDR3 loop is CASSQVSGGSQFF. Here the CDR3 DNA reads TGCGCCAGCAGCCAGGTCAGCGGGGGTTCTCAGTTCTTC.